These 26 T cell receptor beta chains came from one sample sequenced in a study of CD8 T cells in ankylosing spondylitis. These receptors have no identified antigens. TCRdb re-analysed the 5' RACE reads in MiXCR, keeping a single row per CDR3 protein. The data show just under 550,000 distinct CDR3 sequences, with roughly 13% seen just once and approximately 7% held by the top ten. Study-wide results and caveats: Characteristic, it appeared, of ankylosing spondylitis blood was a TCR beta motif of eight highly homologous variants.

The sample comprised blood, either unsorted or a sorted T cell fraction (not recorded which). These receptors came from a male donor with ankylosing spondylitis.

This clonotype was recorded many times. The rearrangement joins TRBV7-9 to TRBJ2-3; D remains ambiguous. CDR1 is SEHNR, CDR2 FQNEAQ, per germline (reference sequence). V dropped 7 bases and J dropped 4 bases, with 15 bases sitting between them. This CDR3 is built from 14 residues. The CDR3 DNA reads as TGTGCCAGCACCAAGGGCAATAGGGCAGATACGCAGTATTTT. Its protein product is CASTKGNRADTQYF.

The J gene is TRBJ2-1, the V gene TRBV11-2, with TRBD2 matching 8 bases. The CDR3 sequence is 16 residues long. V shed 5 bases, J shed 6 bases, and the junction held 12 bases outside the gene matches. Germline CDR1 and CDR2: SGHAT and FQNNGV. In nucleotides, the CDR3 is TGTGCCAGCAGCGAGGTAAGCGGGAGAAGTGGCAATGAGCAGTTCTTC. It is translated as CASSEVSGRSGNEQFF.

This clonotype was seen more than once but under ten times. The chain is built from TRBV11-1 and TRBJ2-2, with 12 bases lining up with TRBD2. CDR1 is SGHAT and CDR2 is FQDESV in the germline V gene (reference sequence). The CDR3 spans 19 residues. The junction had 10 bases not matched to a gene; V was cut back by 5 bases and J by 0 bases. CDR3 loop: CASSPPTSGSVSNTGELFF. In nucleotides, the CDR3 is TGTGCCAGCAGCCCACCGACTAGCGGGAGCGTATCGAACACCGGGGAGCTGTTTTTT.

The table lists this clonotype with many counts. This chain joins TRBV7-8 and TRBJ2-1, with 8 bases identical to TRBD2. The CDR3 spans 15 residues. V was pared by 5 bases and J by 0 bases, with 3 bases of the junction left unmatched. The V gene's germline CDR1 is SGHVS and CDR2 FQNEAQ. CDR3 nucleotide sequence: TGTGCCAGCAGCGATCTAGCGGGCTCCTACAATGAGCAGTTCTTC. This sequence encodes CASSDLAGSYNEQFF.

The DNA for the CDR3 is TGTGCCATCAGTGATAAGGGGGGGTCCACAGATACGCAGTATTTT. This gives the protein CAISDKGGSTDTQYF. The V gene is TRBV10-3, the J gene TRBJ2-3, with D possibly matching TRBD2 (7 bases). The CDR3 contains 15 residues. V lost 3 bases to trimming and J lost 2 bases, with 12 bases between them. Per the germline V gene, CDR1 is ENHRY and CDR2 is SYGVKD.

This clonotype was seen only a few times. V is TRBV18 and J is TRBJ2-7; D remains unclear. Trimming left V 0 bases short and J 5 bases short, with 8 bases between. There are 13 residues in the CDR3. The germline gives CDR1 KGHSH, CDR2 LQKENI. The CDR3 reads CASSPPFVDEQYV. The CDR3 nucleotides read TGTGCCAGCTCACCACCTTTTGTCGACGAGCAGTACGTC.

This chain uses TRBV20-1 with TRBJ2-3; D unclear. There are 14 residues in the CDR3. Germline values: CDR1 DFQATT, CDR2 SNEGSKA (reference sequence). V was cut by 3 bases and J by 5 bases, with 15 bases left in between. CDR3 bases: TGCAGTGCTAGGGGCCCGGCTGAAGGAGATACGCAGTATTTT. This sequence encodes CSARGPAEGDTQYF.

The CDR3 DNA sequence: TGTGCCAGCAGCTTAGGGAGGGGGCCCAATCAGCCCCAGCATTTT. As protein: CASSLGRGPNQPQHF. The gene calls are TRBV7-8 and TRBJ1-5, with 7 positions matching TRBD1. This CDR3 region has 15 residues. The junction had 3 bases not matched to a gene; V was cut back by 1 base and J by 3 bases. Germline-derived CDR1 and CDR2 are SGHVS and FQNEAQ. Full variable domain (outside the CDR3, taken from reference TRBV7-8 and TRBJ1-5): GAGVSQSPRYKVAKRGQDVALRCDPISGHVSLFWYQQALGQGPEFLTYFQNEAQLDKSGLPSDRFFAERPEGSVSTLKIQRTQQEDSAVYLCASSLGRGPNQPQHFGDGTRLSIL.

This clonotype was seen ten or more times. V is TRBV5-1 and J is TRBJ2-2, with 10 nucleotides matching TRBD2. This CDR3 contains 16 residues. V was clipped by 1 base and J by 2 bases; unmatched bases: 2. Germline values: CDR1 SGHRS, CDR2 YFSETQ. In DNA, the CDR3 is TGCGCCAGCAGCTTGACTAGCGGGGCAAACACCGGGGAGCTGTTTTTT. It translates to CASSLTSGANTGELFF.

This clonotype was counted a few times. J is TRBJ1-5 and V is TRBV29-1, with 7 bases lining up with TRBD1. The CDR3 runs to 14 residues. J lost 0 bases, V lost 6 bases, and 5 bases had no gene match. Per the germline V gene, CDR1 is SQVTM and CDR2 is ANQGSEA. CDR3 region: CSVAGTDSNQPQHF. The CDR3 DNA reads as TGCAGCGTGGCCGGGACAGATAGCAATCAGCCCCAGCATTTT.

This clonotype was seen repeatedly, ten times or more. The chain joins TRBV3-1 to TRBJ1-2; D is perhaps TRBD1 (5 bases). Trimming pared 1 base from V and 6 bases from J, leaving 15 bases between. This CDR3 region has 15 residues. The germline V gene encodes CDR1 LGHDT and CDR2 YNNKEL (reference sequence). The DNA of the CDR3 is TGTGCCAGCAGCCAAGGGGTGCAGGGCAATGATGGCTACACCTTC. Residues: CASSQGVQGNDGYTF.

The chain recombines TRBV20-1 with TRBJ1-1; 7 bases are a match to TRBD1. V lost 2 bases, J lost 0 bases, and 3 bases stayed unmatched. CDR3 length: 14 amino acids. CDR1 and CDR2 from the germline V gene are DFQATT and SNEGSKA (reference sequence). The CDR3 DNA reads as TGCAGTGCTAGATCGGACAGGTTGAACACTGAAGCTTTCTTT. Its translation is CSARSDRLNTEAFF.

The chain carries TRBV27 and TRBJ2-7; D possibly corresponds to TRBD2 (6 bases). The CDR3 is made up of 14 amino acids. Germline V gene lookup returns CDR1 MNHEY and CDR2 SMNVEV (reference sequence). V was trimmed by 6 bases and J by 2 bases, leaving 14 bases between them. The CDR3 loop is CASREGFGAYEQYF. The DNA of the CDR3 is TGTGCCAGCAGGGAGGGATTTGGAGCCTACGAGCAGTACTTC.

The rearrangement joins TRBV15 to TRBJ2-3; 8 nucleotides agree with TRBD2. CDR1 LNHNV and CDR2 YYDKDF come from the germline V gene (reference sequence). The CDR3 consists of 16 residues. J lost 3 bases, V lost 2 bases, and 7 bases had no gene match. DNA of the CDR3: TGTGCCACCAGCAGATTAAGCGGGAGTAGGACAGATACGCAGTATTTT. Translated: CATSRLSGSRTDTQYF.

This clonotype was seen only a few times. The chain couples TRBV15 to TRBJ2-1; 7 bases are a match to TRBD1. The CDR3 contains 14 residues. J gave up 5 bases and V 7 bases, and 8 bases lay outside the gene matches. Per germline, CDR1 LNHNV and CDR2 YYDKDF (reference sequence). The DNA for the CDR3 is TGTGCCACCAAGAGCAGGGGGTTCGACAATGAGCAGTTCTTC. Translated: CATKSRGFDNEQFF. Together with reference TRBV15 and TRBJ2-1, the CDR3 gives the full variable domain: DAMVIQNPRYQVTQFGKPVTLSCSQTLNHNVMYWYQQKSSQAPKLLFHYYDKDFNNEADTPDNFQSRRPNTSFCFLDIRSPGLGDTAMYLCATKSRGFDNEQFFGPGTRLTVL.

This clonotype turned up a few times. This sequence joins TRBV6-6 and TRBJ1-1, with a possible D match to TRBD1 (5 bases). The V and J ends lost 0 bases and 7 bases respectively, with 6 bases between them. The CDR3 is made up of 12 amino acids. The germline V gene has CDR1 MNHNY and CDR2 SVGAGI (reference sequence). The CDR3: CASSYSRGEAFF. The DNA for the CDR3 is TGTGCCAGCAGTTACTCGAGGGGTGAAGCTTTCTTT.

Only a few counts were recorded for this clonotype. This chain connects TRBV3-1 to TRBJ2-5; 8 nucleotides line up with TRBD1. The CDR3 contains 14 residues. Trimming cost V 6 bases and J 5 bases; bases outside gene matches: 8. CDR1 is LGHDT and CDR2 is YNNKEL in the germline V gene (reference sequence). This chain's CDR3 is CASREQGGEETQYF. CDR3 sequence (DNA): TGTGCCAGCAGGGAACAGGGGGGAGAGGAGACCCAGTACTTC.

This rearrangement joins TRBV10-2 to TRBJ2-5; 9 nucleotides match TRBD2. The CDR3 spans 17 residues. CDR1 is WSHSY, CDR2 SAAADI, per germline. Trimming cost V 6 bases and J 4 bases; bases outside gene matches: 15. CDR3 region: CASSEGKASGTRETQYF. The DNA of the CDR3 is TGCGCCAGCAGCGAAGGGAAGGCTAGCGGGACCCGAGAGACCCAGTACTTC.

This clonotype was seen more than once but under ten times. The V gene is TRBV3-1, the J gene TRBJ1-2; D gene ambiguous. The V end lost 3 bases, the J end lost 4 bases, and 18 bases lay between the germline ends. Germline loops: CDR1 LGHDT, CDR2 YNNKEL (reference sequence). This CDR3 is 16 amino acids long. The DNA of the CDR3 is TGTGCCAGCAGCCAGGTCAGATCTTCTGGGCGCTATGGCTACACCTTC. Its protein product is CASSQVRSSGRYGYTF.

This clonotype appeared many times. V and J are TRBV6-2 or TRBV6-3 and TRBJ2-1, with D maybe TRBD1 (5 bases). V was shortened by 2 bases and J by 13 bases, with 9 bases between the two germline ends. From germline, CDR1 is MNHEY and CDR2 SVGEGT. The CDR3 is 11 residues long. CDR3 in DNA: TGTGCCAGCAGTTACCAGACAGTACAGTTCTTC. It is translated as CASSYQTVQFF.

The genes are TRBV29-1 and TRBJ2-4; D is unresolved. CDR3 length: 11 residues. CDR1 is SQVTM, CDR2 ANQGSEA, per germline. V lost 6 bases to trimming and J lost 5 bases, with 8 bases between them. CDR3 DNA: TGCAGCGTCTATACAGAAAACATTCAGTACTTC. As protein: CSVYTENIQYF. The variable domain in full, completed from reference TRBV29-1 and TRBJ2-4, reads SAVISQKPSRDICQRGTSLTIQCQVDSQVTMMFWYRQQPGQSLTLIATANQGSEATYESGFVIDKFPISRPNLTFSTLTVSNMSPEDSSIYLCSVYTENIQYFGAGTRLSVL.

This clonotype was observed a handful of times. V usage is TRBV25-1 and J usage is TRBJ1-4; the D gene is possibly TRBD1 (5 bases). This CDR3 is built from 15 residues. The V end lost 2 bases, the J end lost 4 bases, and 11 bases lay between the germline ends. The germline gives CDR1 MGHDK, CDR2 SYGVNS. The CDR3 nucleotides read TGTGCCAGCAGTGAAATAGACAGAGGTAATGAAAAACTGTTTTTT. Residues: CASSEIDRGNEKLFF.

Here the CDR3 reads CSASDHSGFTIEAFF. CDR3 coding DNA: TGCAGTGCTAGCGACCATTCGGGTTTTACCATCGAAGCTTTCTTT. The chain is built from TRBV20-1 and TRBJ1-1, with D uncertain. Deletions cut 3 bases from V and 8 bases from J, with 22 bases between. The CDR3 length is 15 residues. The V gene's germline CDR1 is DFQATT and CDR2 SNEGSKA (reference sequence).

This clonotype came up many times. The chain uses TRBV12-3 or TRBV12-4 and TRBJ1-5; perhaps TRBD1 as D (6 bases). The V end lost 6 bases, the J end lost 3 bases, and 12 bases lay between the germline ends. The CDR3 covers 14 residues. The CDR3: CASSPRGNNQPQHF. In DNA, the CDR3 is TGTGCCAGCAGCCCCAGGGGCAACAATCAGCCCCAGCATTTT.

Ten or more counts support this clonotype. The V call is TRBV12-3 or TRBV12-4, the J call TRBJ2-1; tentative D call: TRBD1 (5 bases). This CDR3 has 14 residues. V was clipped by 4 bases and J by 6 bases, with 13 bases between them. The DNA for the CDR3 is TGTGCCAGCAGTTCCCCGACAAGGGGCAATGAGCAGTTCTTC. This encodes CASSSPTRGNEQFF.

V and J are TRBV20-1 and TRBJ1-4; a possible D gene is TRBD1 (6 bases). Germline V gene data show CDR1 as DFQATT and CDR2 as SNEGSKA (reference sequence). V dropped 6 bases and J dropped 1 base, with 9 bases sitting between them. The CDR3 has 13 amino acids. In DNA, the CDR3 is TGCAGTGCGAGGACAGTAACTAATGAAAAACTGTTTTTT. Amino acid sequence: CSARTVTNEKLFF.